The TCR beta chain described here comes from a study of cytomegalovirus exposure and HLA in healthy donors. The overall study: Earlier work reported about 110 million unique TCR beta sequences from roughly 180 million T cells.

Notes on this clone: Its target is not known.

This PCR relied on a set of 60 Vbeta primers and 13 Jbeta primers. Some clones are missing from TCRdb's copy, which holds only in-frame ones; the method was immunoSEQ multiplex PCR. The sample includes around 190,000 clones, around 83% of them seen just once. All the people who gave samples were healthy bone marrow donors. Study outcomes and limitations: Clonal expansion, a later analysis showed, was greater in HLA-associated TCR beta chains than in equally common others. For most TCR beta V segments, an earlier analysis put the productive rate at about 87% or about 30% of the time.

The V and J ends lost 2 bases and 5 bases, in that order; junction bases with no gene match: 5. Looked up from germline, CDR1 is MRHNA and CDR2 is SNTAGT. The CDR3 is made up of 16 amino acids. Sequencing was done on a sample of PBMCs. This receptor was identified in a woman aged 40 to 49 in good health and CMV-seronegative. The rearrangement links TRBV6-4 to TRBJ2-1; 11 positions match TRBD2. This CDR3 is CASSDRVLAGDNEQFF. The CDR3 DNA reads TGTGCCAGCAGTGACAGGGTACTAGCGGGAGACAATGAGCAGTTCTTC.